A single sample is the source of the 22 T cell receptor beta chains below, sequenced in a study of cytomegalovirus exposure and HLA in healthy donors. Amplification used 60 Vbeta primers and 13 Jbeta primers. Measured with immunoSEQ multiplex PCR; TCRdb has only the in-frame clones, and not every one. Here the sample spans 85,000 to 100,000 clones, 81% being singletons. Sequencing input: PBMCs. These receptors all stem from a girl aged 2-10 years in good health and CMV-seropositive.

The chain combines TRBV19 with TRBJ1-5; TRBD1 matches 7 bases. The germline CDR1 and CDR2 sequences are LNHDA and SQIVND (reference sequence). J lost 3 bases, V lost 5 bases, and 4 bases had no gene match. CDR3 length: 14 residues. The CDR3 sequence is CASSQQGINQPQHF. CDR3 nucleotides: TGTGCCAGTAGTCAACAGGGGATCAATCAGCCCCAGCATTTT.

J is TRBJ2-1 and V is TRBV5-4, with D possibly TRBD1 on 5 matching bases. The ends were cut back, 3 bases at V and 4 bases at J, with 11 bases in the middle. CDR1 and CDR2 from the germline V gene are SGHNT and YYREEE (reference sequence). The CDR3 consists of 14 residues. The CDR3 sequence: CASSSLDRYNEQFF. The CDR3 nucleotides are TGTGCCAGCAGCTCTCTCGACAGATACAATGAGCAGTTCTTC.

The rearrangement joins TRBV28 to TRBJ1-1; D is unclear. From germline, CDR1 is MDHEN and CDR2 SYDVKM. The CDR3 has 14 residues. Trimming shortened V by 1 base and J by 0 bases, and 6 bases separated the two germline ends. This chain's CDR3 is CASSLSGLNTEAFF. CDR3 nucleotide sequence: TGTGCCAGCAGTTTATCCGGGTTGAACACTGAAGCTTTCTTT.

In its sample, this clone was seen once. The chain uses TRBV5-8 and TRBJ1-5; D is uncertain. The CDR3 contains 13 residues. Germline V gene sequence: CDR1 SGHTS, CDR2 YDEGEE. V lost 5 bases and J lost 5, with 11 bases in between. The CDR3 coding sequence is TGTGCCAGCAGGGGCCCGGAAGATCAGCCCCAGCATTTT. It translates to CASRGPEDQPQHF.

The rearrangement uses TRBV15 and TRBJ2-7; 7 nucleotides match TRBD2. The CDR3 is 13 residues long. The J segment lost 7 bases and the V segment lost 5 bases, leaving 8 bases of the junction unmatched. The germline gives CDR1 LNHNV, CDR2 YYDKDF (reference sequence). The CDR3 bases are TGTGCCACCAGCGCTCAGACGGGAGGTGAGCAGTACTTC. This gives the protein CATSAQTGGEQYF.

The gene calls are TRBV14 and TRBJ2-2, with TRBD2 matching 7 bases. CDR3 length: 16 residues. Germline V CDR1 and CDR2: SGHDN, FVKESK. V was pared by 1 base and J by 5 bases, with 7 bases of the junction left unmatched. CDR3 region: CASSQVGGSRTGELFF. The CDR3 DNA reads TGTGCCAGCAGCCAAGTGGGCGGGAGCAGGACCGGGGAGCTGTTTTTT. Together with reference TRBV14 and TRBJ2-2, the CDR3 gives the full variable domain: EAGVTQFPSHSVIEKGQTVTLRCDPISGHDNLYWYRRVMGKEIKFLLHFVKESKQDESGMPNNRFLAERTGGTYSTLKVQPAELEDSGVYFCASSQVGGSRTGELFFGEGSRLTVL.

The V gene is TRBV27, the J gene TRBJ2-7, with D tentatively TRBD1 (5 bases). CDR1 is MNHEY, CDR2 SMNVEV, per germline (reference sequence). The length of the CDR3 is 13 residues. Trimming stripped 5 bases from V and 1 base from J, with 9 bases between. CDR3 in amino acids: CASSPGSSYEQYF. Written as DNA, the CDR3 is TGTGCCAGCAGTCCAGGGTCTTCCTACGAGCAGTACTTC.

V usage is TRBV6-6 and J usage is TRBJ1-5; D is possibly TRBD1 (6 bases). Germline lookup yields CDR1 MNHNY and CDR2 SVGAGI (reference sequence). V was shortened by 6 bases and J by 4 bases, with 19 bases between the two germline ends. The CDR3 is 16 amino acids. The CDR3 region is CASRRVDRTQNQPQHF. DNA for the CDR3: TGTGCCAGCAGGCGGGTCGACAGGACACAAAATCAGCCCCAGCATTTT.

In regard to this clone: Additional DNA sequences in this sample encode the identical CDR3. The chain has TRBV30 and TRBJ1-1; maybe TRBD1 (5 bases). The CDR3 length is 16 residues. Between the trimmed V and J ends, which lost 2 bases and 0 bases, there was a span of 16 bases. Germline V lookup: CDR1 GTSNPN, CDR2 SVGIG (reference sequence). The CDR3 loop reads CAWSRTTAIMNTEAFF. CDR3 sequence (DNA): TGTGCCTGGAGTCGAACGACAGCTATTATGAACACTGAAGCTTTCTTT. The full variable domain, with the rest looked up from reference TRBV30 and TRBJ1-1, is SQTIHQWPATLVQPVGSPLSLECTVEGTSNPNLYWYRQAAGRGLQLLFYSVGIGQISSEVPQNLSASRPQDRQFILSSKKLLLSDSGFYLCAWSRTTAIMNTEAFFGQGTRLTVV.

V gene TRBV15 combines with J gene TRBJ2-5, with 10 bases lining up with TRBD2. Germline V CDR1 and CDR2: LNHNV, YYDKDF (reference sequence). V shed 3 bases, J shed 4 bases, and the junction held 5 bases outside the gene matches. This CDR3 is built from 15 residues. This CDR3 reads CATSSQSSGRETQYF. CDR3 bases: TGTGCCACCAGCAGTCAGTCTAGCGGGAGAGAGACCCAGTACTTC.

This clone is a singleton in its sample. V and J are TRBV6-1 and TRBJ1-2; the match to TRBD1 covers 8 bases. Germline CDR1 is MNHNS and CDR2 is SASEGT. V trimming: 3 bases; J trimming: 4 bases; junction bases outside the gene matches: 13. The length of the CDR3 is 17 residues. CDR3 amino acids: CASSDVRTGGFPYGYTF. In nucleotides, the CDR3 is TGTGCCAGCAGTGACGTTCGAACAGGGGGTTTTCCCTATGGCTACACCTTC.

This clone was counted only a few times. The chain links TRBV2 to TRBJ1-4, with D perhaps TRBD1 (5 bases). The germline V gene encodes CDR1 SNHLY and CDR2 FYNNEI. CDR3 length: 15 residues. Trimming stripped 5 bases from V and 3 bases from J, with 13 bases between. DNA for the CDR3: TGTGCCAGCAGTCCCCAGGGTGAGGCTAATGAAAAACTGTTTTTT. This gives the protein CASSPQGEANEKLFF. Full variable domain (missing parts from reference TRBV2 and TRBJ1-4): EPEVTQTPSHQVTQMGQEVILRCVPISNHLYFYWYRQILGQKVEFLVSFYNNEISEKSEIFDDQFSVERPDGSNFTLKIRSTKLEDSAMYFCASSPQGEANEKLFFGSGTQLSVL.

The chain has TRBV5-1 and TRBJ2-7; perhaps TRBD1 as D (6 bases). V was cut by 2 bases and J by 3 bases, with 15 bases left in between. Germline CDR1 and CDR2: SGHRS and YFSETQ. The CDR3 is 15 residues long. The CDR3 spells CASSLGQTSGYEQYF. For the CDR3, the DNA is TGCGCCAGCAGCTTAGGACAGACGTCTGGCTACGAGCAGTACTTC.

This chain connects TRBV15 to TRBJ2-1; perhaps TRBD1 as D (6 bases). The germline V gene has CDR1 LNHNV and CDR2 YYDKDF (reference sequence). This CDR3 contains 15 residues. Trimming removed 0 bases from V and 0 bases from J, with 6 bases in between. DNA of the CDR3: TGTGCCACCAGCAGAGAACAGGGCTCCTACAATGAGCAGTTCTTC. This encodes CATSREQGSYNEQFF.

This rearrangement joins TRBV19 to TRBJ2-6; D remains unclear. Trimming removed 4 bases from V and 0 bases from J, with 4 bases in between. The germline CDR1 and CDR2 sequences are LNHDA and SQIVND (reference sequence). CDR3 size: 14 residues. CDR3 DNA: TGTGCCAGTAGTACCTACTCTGGGGCCAACGTCCTGACTTTC. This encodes CASSTYSGANVLTF.

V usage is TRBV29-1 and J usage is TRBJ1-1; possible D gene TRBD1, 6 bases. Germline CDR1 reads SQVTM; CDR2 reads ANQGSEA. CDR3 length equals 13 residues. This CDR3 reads CGGGGAVNTEAFF. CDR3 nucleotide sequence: TGCGGGGGCGGGGGGGCGGTGAACACTGAAGCTTTCTTT.

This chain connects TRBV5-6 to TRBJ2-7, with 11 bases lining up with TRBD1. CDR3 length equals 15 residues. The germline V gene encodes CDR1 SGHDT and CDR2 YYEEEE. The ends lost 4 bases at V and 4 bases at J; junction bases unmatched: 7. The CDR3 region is CASSDGQGAMYEQYF. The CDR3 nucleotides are TGTGCCAGCAGCGACGGACAGGGGGCGATGTACGAGCAGTACTTC.

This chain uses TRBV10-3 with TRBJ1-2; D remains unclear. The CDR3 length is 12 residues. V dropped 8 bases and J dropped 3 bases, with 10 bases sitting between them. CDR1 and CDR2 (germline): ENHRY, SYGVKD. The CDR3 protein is CAIAERHYGYTF. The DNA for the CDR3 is TGTGCCATCGCTGAGCGACACTATGGCTACACCTTC.

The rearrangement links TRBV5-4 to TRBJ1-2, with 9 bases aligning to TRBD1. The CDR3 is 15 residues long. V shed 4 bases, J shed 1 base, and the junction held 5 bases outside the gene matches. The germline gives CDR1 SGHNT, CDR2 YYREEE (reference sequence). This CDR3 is CASSTRDRDNYGYTF. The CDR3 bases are TGTGCCAGCAGCACCCGGGACAGGGATAACTATGGCTACACCTTC. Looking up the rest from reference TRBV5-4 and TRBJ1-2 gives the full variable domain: ETGVTQSPTHLIKTRGQQVTLRCSSQSGHNTVSWYQQALGQGPQFIFQYYREEENGRGNFPPRFSGLQFPNYSSELNVNALELDDSALYLCASSTRDRDNYGYTFGSGTRLTVV.

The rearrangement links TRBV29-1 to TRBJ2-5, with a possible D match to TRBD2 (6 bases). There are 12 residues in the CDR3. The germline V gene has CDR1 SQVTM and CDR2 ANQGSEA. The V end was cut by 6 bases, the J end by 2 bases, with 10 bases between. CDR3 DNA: TGCAGCGTGATGACTAGTCAAGAGACCCAGTACTTC. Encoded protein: CSVMTSQETQYF.

Here the CDR3 reads CASSLTSGSIREQYF. DNA for the CDR3: TGTGCCAGCAGTTTGACTAGCGGGAGTATAAGGGAGCAGTACTTC. J is TRBJ2-7 and V is TRBV27; 12 nucleotides match TRBD2. Germline V CDR1 and CDR2: MNHEY, SMNVEV (reference sequence). CDR3 size: 15 residues. Germline trimming cut 3 bases from V and 7 bases from J; bases unmatched to any gene: 7.

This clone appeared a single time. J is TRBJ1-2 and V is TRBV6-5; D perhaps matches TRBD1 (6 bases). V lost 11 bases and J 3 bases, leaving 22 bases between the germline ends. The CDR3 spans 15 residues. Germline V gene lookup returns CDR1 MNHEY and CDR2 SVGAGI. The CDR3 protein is CAPLSRGEGDYGYTF. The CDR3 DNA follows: TGTGCCCCTCTCAGCCGGGGTGAGGGGGACTATGGCTACACCTTC.